Listed below are T cell receptor beta chains from one sample, sequenced in a study of blood T cell repertoires in COVID-19. Libraries were prepared by immunoSEQ multiplex PCR; TCRdb keeps only in-frame clonotypes and omits some of them. The data hold fewer than 650,000 clones, with less than 90% observed a single time. Sequencing input: peripheral blood. The receptor set was obtained from a woman aged 50 to 60 with COVID-19, enrolled during active disease. Both conserved end residues are part of each CDR3. A D gene is named only where the DNA matches it firmly. The size entry is marked missing in some rows and otherwise reads once, few, many or a size class.

j_gene | abundance | v_gene | d_gene | CDR3nt | CDR3aa
TRBJ2-2 | once | TRBV3-1/TRBV3-2 | NA | TGTGCCAGCAGCCAGTATGACAGCAACACCGGGGAGCTGTTTTTT | CASSQYDSNTGELFF
TRBJ1-2 | NA | TRBV2 | NA | TGTGCCAGCAGTGACTCAGGGAACTATGATGGCTACACCTTC | CASSDSGNYDGYTF
TRBJ2-5 | NA | TRBV24-1 | TRBD2 | TGTGCCACCAGTGACGCAGGGACTAGCGGAGGGGGGGAGACCCAGTACTTC | CATSDAGTSGGGETQYF
TRBJ1-2 | NA | TRBV7-7 | TRBD1 | TGTGCCAGCAGACGAGAGGGGGACAGGGGGATCCACTATGGCTACACCTTC | CASRREGDRGIHYGYTF
TRBJ1-2 | few | TRBV7-9 | NA | TGTGCCAGCAGCCCCTACAGGGATAGGTCTGACTACACCTTC | CASSPYRDRSDYTF
TRBJ2-3 | few | TRBV11-2 | NA | TGTGCCAGCAGCTTAGATATTGGAGGGGGGGATCTAGTGCAGTATTTT | CASSLDIGGGDLVQYF
TRBJ2-3 | NA | TRBV4-1 | NA | TGCGCCAGCAGCCAAGTTGGGGCTAGCACAGATACGCAGTATTTT | CASSQVGASTDTQYF
TRBJ2-7 | NA | TRBV7-2 | NA | TGTGCCAGCAGCTTAGCGTGGACAGTGTACGAGCAGTACTTC | CASSLAWTVYEQYF
TRBJ2-2 | NA | TRBV4-1 | NA | TGCGCCAGCAGCCAAGATTACCGGGGGACCGGGGAGCTGTTTTTT | CASSQDYRGTGELFF
TRBJ2-7 | NA | TRBV30 | NA | TGTGCCTGGAGTGGTACTCTGTACTCCTACGAGCAGTACTTC | CAWSGTLYSYEQYF
TRBJ2-7 | NA | TRBV7-2 | TRBD1 | TGTGCCAGCACCCCAGGGGGCAGGGGAGGCGAGCAGTACTTC | CASTPGGRGGEQYF
TRBJ1-3 | NA | TRBV9 | TRBD1 | TGTGCCAGCAGCGTCGTGGGGGGACAGACCCACTCTGGAAACACCATATATTTT | CASSVVGGQTHSGNTIYF
TRBJ2-3 | NA | TRBV30 | TRBD2 | TGTGCCTGGATCCCCACGGGGACTATCCAACGGGGCACAGATACGCAGTATTTT | CAWIPTGTIQRGTDTQYF
TRBJ1-5 | NA | TRBV3-1/TRBV3-2 | NA | TGTGCCAGCAGCCAAGGACAGAAAGGCAATCAGCCCCAGCATTTT | CASSQGQKGNQPQHF
TRBJ2-7 | once | TRBV20-1 | NA | TGCAGTGCTAGTTATAGCTCCTCCTACGAGCAGTACTTC | CSASYSSSYEQYF
TRBJ2-3 | NA | TRBV5-6 | TRBD1 | TGTGCCAGCAGCCTGTGGACAGGGGAGGTGACAGATACGCAGTATTTT | CASSLWTGEVTDTQYF
TRBJ2-3 | NA | TRBV5-4 | NA | TGTGCCAGCAGCTTGTTCGGGGGACGGGATACGCAGTATTTT | CASSLFGGRDTQYF
TRBJ2-7 | NA | TRBV7-9 | NA | TGTGCCAGCAGCTTACCAGTGATAAGCTACGAGCAGTACTTC | CASSLPVISYEQYF
TRBJ2-7 | NA | TRBV7-3 | TRBD2 | TGTGCCAGCAGCTTAGACGGGAGGGGCGAGCAGTACTTC | CASSLDGRGEQYF
TRBJ1-5 | NA | TRBV11-2 | NA | NA | CASSFGSGVNNQPQHF
TRBJ2-2 | NA | TRBV6-5 | TRBD1 | TGTGCCAGCAGACCTGACAGGGCGAACACCGGGGAGCTGTTTTTT | CASRPDRANTGELFF
TRBJ1-3 | NA | TRBV20-1 | NA | TGCAGTGCTAGTTTCTTGAGCTCTGGAAACACCATATATTTT | CSASFLSSGNTIYF
TRBJ1-2 | once | TRBV24-1 | TRBD1 | TGTGCCACCAGTGACGACAGGGGGAATAACTATGGCTACACCTTC | CATSDDRGNNYGYTF